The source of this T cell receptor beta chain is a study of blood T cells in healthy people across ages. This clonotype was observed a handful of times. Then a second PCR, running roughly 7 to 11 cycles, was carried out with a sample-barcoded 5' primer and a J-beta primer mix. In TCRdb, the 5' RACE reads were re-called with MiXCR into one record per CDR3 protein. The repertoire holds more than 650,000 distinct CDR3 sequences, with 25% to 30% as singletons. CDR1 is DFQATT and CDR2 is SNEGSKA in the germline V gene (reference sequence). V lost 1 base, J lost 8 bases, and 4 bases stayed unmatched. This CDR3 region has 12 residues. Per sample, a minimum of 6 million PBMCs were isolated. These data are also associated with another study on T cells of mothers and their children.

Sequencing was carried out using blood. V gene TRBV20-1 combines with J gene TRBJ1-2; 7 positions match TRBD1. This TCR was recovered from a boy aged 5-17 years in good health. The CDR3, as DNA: TGCAGTGCTAGAGCAGGGGGGGGCGGCTACACCTTC. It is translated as CSARAGGGGYTF.